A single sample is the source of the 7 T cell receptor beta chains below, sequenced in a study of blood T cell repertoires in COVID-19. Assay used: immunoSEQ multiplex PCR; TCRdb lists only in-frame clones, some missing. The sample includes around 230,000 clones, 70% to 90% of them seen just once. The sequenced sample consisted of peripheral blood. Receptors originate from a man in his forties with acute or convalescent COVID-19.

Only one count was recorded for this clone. The CDR3 DNA follows: TGCGCCAGCAGCCAAGATCTGGGCAGGTTATTCCATTCACCCCTCCACTTT. This gives the protein CASSQDLGRLFHSPLHF. The genes are TRBV4-3 and TRBJ1-6; D remains unclear. Germline V gene sequence: CDR1 LGHNA, CDR2 YSLEER. The CDR3 spans 17 residues. V was cut by 0 bases and J by 8 bases, with 17 bases left in between.

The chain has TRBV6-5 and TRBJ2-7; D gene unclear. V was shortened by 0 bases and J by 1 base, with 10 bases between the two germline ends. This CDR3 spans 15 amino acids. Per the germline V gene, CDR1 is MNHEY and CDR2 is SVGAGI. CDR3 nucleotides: TGTGCCAGCAGTTACTCGCACAGCCGGTCCTACGAGCAGTACTTC. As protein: CASSYSHSRSYEQYF.

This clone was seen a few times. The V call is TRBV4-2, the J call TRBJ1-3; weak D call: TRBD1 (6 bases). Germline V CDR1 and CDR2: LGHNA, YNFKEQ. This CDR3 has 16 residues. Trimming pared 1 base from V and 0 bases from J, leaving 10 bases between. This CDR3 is CASSQGDISSGNTIYF. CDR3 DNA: TGTGCCAGCAGCCAAGGGGACATTTCCTCTGGAAACACCATATATTTT.

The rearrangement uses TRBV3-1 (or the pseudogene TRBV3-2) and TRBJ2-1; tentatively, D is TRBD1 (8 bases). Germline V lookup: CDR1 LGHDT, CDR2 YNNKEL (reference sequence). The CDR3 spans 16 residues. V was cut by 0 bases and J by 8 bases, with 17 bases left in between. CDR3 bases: TGTGCCAGCAGCCAAGATCCCTTACAGGGGGGGCATGAGCAGTTCTTC. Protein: CASSQDPLQGGHEQFF.

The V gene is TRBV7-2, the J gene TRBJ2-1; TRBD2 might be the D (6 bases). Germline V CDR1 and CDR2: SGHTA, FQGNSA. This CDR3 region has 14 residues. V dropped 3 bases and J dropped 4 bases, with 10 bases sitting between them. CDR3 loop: CASSFFGGYNEQFF. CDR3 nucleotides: TGTGCCAGCAGCTTCTTTGGGGGGTACAATGAGCAGTTCTTC.

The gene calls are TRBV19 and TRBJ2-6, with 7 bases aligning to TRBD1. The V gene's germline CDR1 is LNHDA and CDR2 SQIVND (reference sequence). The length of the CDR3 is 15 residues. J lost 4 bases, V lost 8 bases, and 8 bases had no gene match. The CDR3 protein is CASVDRQLGANVLTF. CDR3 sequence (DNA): TGTGCCAGTGTGGACAGGCAATTGGGGGCCAACGTCCTGACTTTC.

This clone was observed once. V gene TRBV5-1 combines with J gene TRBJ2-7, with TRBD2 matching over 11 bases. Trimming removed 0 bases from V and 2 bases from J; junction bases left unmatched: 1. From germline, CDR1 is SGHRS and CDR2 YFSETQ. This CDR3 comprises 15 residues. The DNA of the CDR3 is TGCGCCAGCAGCTTGGGTAGCGGGGGGGCCTACGAGCAGTACTTC. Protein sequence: CASSLGSGGAYEQYF.